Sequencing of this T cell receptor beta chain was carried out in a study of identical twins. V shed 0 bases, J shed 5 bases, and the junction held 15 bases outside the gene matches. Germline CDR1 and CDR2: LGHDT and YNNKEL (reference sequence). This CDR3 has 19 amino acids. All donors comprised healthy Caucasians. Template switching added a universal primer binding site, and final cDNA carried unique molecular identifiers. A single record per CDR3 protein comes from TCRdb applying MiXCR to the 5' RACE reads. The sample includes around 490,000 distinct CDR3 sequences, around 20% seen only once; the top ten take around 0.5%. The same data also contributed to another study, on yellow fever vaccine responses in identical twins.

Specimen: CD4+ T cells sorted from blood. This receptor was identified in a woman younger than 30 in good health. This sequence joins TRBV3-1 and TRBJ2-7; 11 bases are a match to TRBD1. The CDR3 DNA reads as TGTGCCAGCAGCCAAGAGGGATTCATGGGGACAGGGGGATTAGACGAGCAGTACTTC. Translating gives CASSQEGFMGTGGLDEQYF.